One and the same sample provided the 9 T cell receptor beta chains below, sequenced in a study of Graves' ophthalmopathy and Graves' hyperthyroidism. As the template, RNA transcripts were used to amplify TCR beta CDR3 regions. HTBI-primed RT-PCR formed the first round, and a multiplex PCR formed the second. TCRdb reanalysed the multiplex PCR reads using MiXCR and keeps one entry per CDR3 protein. Here the sample spans hundreds of thousands of distinct CDR3 sequences, around an eighth being singletons. The sequencing input was blood. The receptors shown here come from a woman aged 30 to 39 with Graves' ophthalmopathy.

This clonotype was observed at least ten times. This sequence joins TRBV6-5 and TRBJ2-2, with D possibly TRBD2 on 5 matching bases. This CDR3 region has 17 residues. V was pared by 2 bases and J by 6 bases, with 19 bases between. CDR1 and CDR2 from the germline V gene are MNHEY and SVGAGI. CDR3 in DNA: TGTGCCAGCAGTTACACAACGGTCCTAGCCAGCGCCGGGGAGCTGTTTTTT. Protein product: CASSYTTVLASAGELFF.

This clonotype was seen ten or more times. The V and J genes are TRBV6-1 and TRBJ1-2, with unresolved D. V was clipped by 4 bases and J by 0 bases, with 15 bases between them. Germline V gene sequence: CDR1 MNHNS, CDR2 SASEGT. The CDR3 is 16 amino acids. The CDR3 coding sequence is TGTGCCAGCAGTGTAGCGCCTCGGGGAGCTAACTATGGCTACACCTTC. Residues: CASSVAPRGANYGYTF.

In its sample, this clonotype was seen many times. The V call is TRBV6-1, the J call TRBJ1-2; TRBD1 might be the D (5 bases). The germline V gene has CDR1 MNHNS and CDR2 SASEGT. CDR3 size: 15 residues. With 6 bases removed from V and 3 bases from J, the gap between germline ends came to 17 bases. The CDR3 nucleotides are TGTGCCAGCAGCGCAGGGCGGCAGGGATACTATGGCTACACCTTC. This sequence encodes CASSAGRQGYYGYTF.

This clonotype came up many times. The V and J genes are TRBV3-1 and TRBJ2-7, with D possibly TRBD2 on 5 matching bases. Germline values: CDR1 LGHDT, CDR2 YNNKEL (reference sequence). V was pared by 1 base and J by 2 bases, with 12 bases between. This CDR3 is 15 amino acids long. The CDR3, as DNA: TGTGCCAGCAGCCAAGGGCCGAGCGGTCCCTACGAGCAGTACTTC. Protein sequence: CASSQGPSGPYEQYF.

This clonotype was detected only a few times. J is TRBJ2-7 and V is TRBV24-1; possibly TRBD2 for D (5 bases). Per germline, CDR1 KGHDR and CDR2 SFDVKD. The CDR3 extends over 16 amino acids. V was pared by 1 base and J by 2 bases, with 14 bases between. The CDR3 reads CATSDFSQRAPYEQYF. The CDR3 nucleotides are TGTGCCACCAGTGATTTCTCGCAGAGGGCTCCCTACGAGCAGTACTTC.

This clonotype was observed at least ten times. The chain carries TRBV7-8 and TRBJ1-5; D is uncertain. CDR1 and CDR2 (germline): SGHVS, FQNEAQ. This CDR3 comprises 14 residues. V lost 3 bases and J lost 2, with 8 bases in between. The CDR3 coding sequence is TGTGCCAGCAGCTTGGGGTATGGCAATCAGCCCCAGCATTTT. This sequence encodes CASSLGYGNQPQHF. Complete variable domain (other parts from reference TRBV7-8 and TRBJ1-5): GAGVSQSPRYKVAKRGQDVALRCDPISGHVSLFWYQQALGQGPEFLTYFQNEAQLDKSGLPSDRFFAERPEGSVSTLKIQRTQQEDSAVYLCASSLGYGNQPQHFGDGTRLSIL.

The table lists this clonotype with many counts. The chain joins TRBV10-1 to TRBJ2-5, with TRBD1 identical over 7 bases. This CDR3 contains 15 residues. Trimming took 8 bases from V and 3 from J; bases not matched to a gene: 12. Germline V CDR1 and CDR2: WNHNN, SYGVQD (reference sequence). CDR3 sequence (DNA): TGCGCCAGCTCCAGCGACAGGGATGATAAAGAGACCCAGTACTTC. Translating it yields CASSSDRDDKETQYF.

This clonotype was found many times. The rearrangement joins TRBV28 to TRBJ1-5; 8 bases map to TRBD1. This CDR3 has 14 residues. Germline CDR1 MDHEN, CDR2 SYDVKM. With V trimmed by 8 bases and J by 15 bases, 18 bases remained unmatched. The CDR3 coding sequence is TGTGCCAGCGGAGGTACCGCAATCCAAGACAGGGGGCATTTT. Its protein is CASGGTAIQDRGHF. The complete variable domain, with remaining parts taken from reference TRBV28 and TRBJ1-5, reads DVKVTQSSRYLVKRTGEKVFLECVQDMDHENMFWYRQDPGLGLRLIYFSYDVKMKEKGDIPEGYSVSREKKERFSLILESASTNQTSMYLCASGGTAIQDRGHFGDGTRLSIL.

This clonotype was detected many times. This chain connects TRBV7-9 to TRBJ2-5, with TRBD1 as a possible D gene (5 bases). Trimming pared 8 bases from V and 1 base from J, leaving 11 bases between. Germline CDR1 and CDR2: SEHNR and FQNEAQ (reference sequence). The CDR3 loop spans 13 amino acids. As DNA, the CDR3 is TGTGCCAGCTCAAGCACAGGCCAAGAGACCCAGTACTTC. Its protein product is CASSSTGQETQYF.